The 2 T cell receptor beta chains presented below share a single source sample, sequenced in a study of Graves' ophthalmopathy and Graves' hyperthyroidism (dated by TCRdb to the late 2010s). The reads were generated on an Illumina HiSeq 2000. For repertoire sequencing, the TCR beta CDR3 regions were amplified from RNA transcripts. The first round was an RT-PCR using HTBI primers with the Qiagen OneStep RT-PCR kit, and this first round was followed by a second-round multiplex PCR, then size selection and purification. TCRdb reran the public reads through fastp at Q25 and MiXCR, keeping productive beta chains. Here each entry gathers all rows of one CDR3 protein and keeps the most common genes and DNA. Here the sample has 680,000 or so distinct CDR3 sequences; 22% occur a single time. Around 6.5% of the sample is held by the ten biggest clonotypes. The source material was peripheral blood. Receptor source: a woman aged 18-35 years with stable Graves' hyperthyroidism. Some clones in this sample may be carry-over from other donors' samples. Donor details come from another sample of the same person, matched by shared clones.

In its sample, this clonotype was seen many times. CDR3 residues: CASSLRVQGMYTEAFF. Here the CDR3 DNA reads TGTGCCAGCAGCCTAAGGGTCCAGGGGATGTACACTGAAGCTTTCTTT. The genes are TRBV11-2 and TRBJ1-1, with a tentative D call TRBD1 (6 bases). Trimming stripped 5 bases from V and 3 bases from J, with 19 bases between. There are 16 residues in the CDR3. Germline V gene data show CDR1 as SGHAT and CDR2 as FQNNGV. Full variable domain (remainder filled in from reference TRBV11-2 and TRBJ1-1): EAGVAQSPRYKIIEKRQSVAFWCNPISGHATLYWYQQILGQGPKLLIQFQNNGVVDDSQLPKDRFSAERLKGVDSTLKIQPAKLEDSAVYLCASSLRVQGMYTEAFFGQGTRLTVV.

This clonotype has at least ten counts. The chain is built from TRBV12-3 or TRBV12-4 and TRBJ2-7; D is ambiguous. The CDR3 contains 14 residues. V lost 4 bases and J lost 3, with 13 bases in between. This CDR3 is CASSSTQSIYEQYF. As DNA, the CDR3 is TGTGCCAGCAGTTCCACACAATCGATCTACGAGCAGTACTTC.